These 28 T cell receptor beta chains originate from one sample sequenced in a study of T cells in Graves' hyperthyroidism and ophthalmopathy (dated by TCRdb to 2018 to 2020). The method behind the library was multiplex PCR. The reads were generated on an Illumina HiSeq 2000. The TCR beta CDR3 regions were amplified from RNA transcripts. For the first round of RT-PCR on the TCR CDR3, the HTBI primer set was used together with the Qiagen OneStep RT-PCR kit. TCRdb reprocessing: public reads trimmed at Q25 with fastp, clones called with MiXCR, in-frame beta chains kept. Records with the same CDR3 protein are collapsed into one entry carrying the most frequent genes and DNA. The sample table holds some 510,000 distinct CDR3 sequences, of which roughly 20% were seen once. Of the sample, 26% falls within the top ten clones. Sequenced material: blood. These receptors all come from a man aged 18 to 29 with Graves' hyperthyroidism.

Many counts were recorded for this clonotype. The rearrangement uses TRBV6-5 and TRBJ2-7; 9 bases agree with TRBD1. The CDR3 sequence is 15 residues long. V shed 0 bases, J shed 4 bases, and the junction held 4 bases outside the gene matches. The germline gives CDR1 MNHEY, CDR2 SVGAGI. The CDR3 sequence: CASSYSMGQGYEQYF. The CDR3 DNA reads as TGTGCCAGCAGTTACTCTATGGGACAGGGTTACGAGCAGTACTTC.

Many counts were recorded for this clonotype. The chain carries TRBV7-9 and TRBJ2-2; no clear D. The germline V gene encodes CDR1 SEHNR and CDR2 FQNEAQ (reference sequence). The germline V and J ends were trimmed by 8 bases and 8 bases, with 12 bases remaining between them. CDR3 size: 12 residues. As DNA, the CDR3 is TGTGCCAGCCTACGAAGTGAGGGGGAGCTGTTTTTT. Translating it yields CASLRSEGELFF.

This clonotype has a count of ten or more. The rearrangement links TRBV25-1 to TRBJ1-1; possible D gene TRBD1, 5 bases. This CDR3 region has 14 residues. Germline V CDR1 and CDR2: MGHDK, SYGVNS. Trimming took 4 bases from V and 0 from J, leaving 9 bases between them. The CDR3 coding sequence is TGTGCCAGCAGTGTTCAGGGTGTGAACACTGAAGCTTTCTTT. Its translation: CASSVQGVNTEAFF.

This clonotype has a count of ten or more. The chain uses TRBV12-3 or TRBV12-4 and TRBJ1-5; 7 nucleotides agree with TRBD1. V gave up 5 bases and J gave up 1 base; unmatched junction bases: 11. The CDR3 spans 17 residues. CDR3 protein: CASSLKGAGSSNQPQHF. The DNA of the CDR3 is TGTGCCAGCAGTCTCAAGGGGGCAGGGTCAAGCAATCAGCCCCAGCATTTT.

The table lists this clonotype with many counts. This chain connects TRBV11-2 to TRBJ2-2, with D tentatively TRBD2 (6 bases). Looked up from germline, CDR1 is SGHAT and CDR2 is FQNNGV. The CDR3 is 14 amino acids. Trimming cost V 3 bases and J 2 bases, with 7 bases left between them. CDR3 coding DNA: TGTGCCAGCAGCTTGGAGGGTAACACCGGGGAGCTGTTTTTT. Translated, it gives CASSLEGNTGELFF. The variable domain in full, with the rest retrieved from reference TRBV11-2 and TRBJ2-2, is EAGVAQSPRYKIIEKRQSVAFWCNPISGHATLYWYQQILGQGPKLLIQFQNNGVVDDSQLPKDRFSAERLKGVDSTLKIQPAKLEDSAVYLCASSLEGNTGELFFGEGSRLTVL.

This clonotype was seen ten or more times. V usage is TRBV19 and J usage is TRBJ1-1; possible D gene TRBD1, 5 bases. Per the germline V gene, CDR1 is LNHDA and CDR2 is SQIVND (reference sequence). CDR3 length: 13 amino acids. Trimming took off 8 bases at V and 5 bases at J, with 15 bases between the two ends. The CDR3 reads CASGQGRRTEAFF. Written as DNA, the CDR3 is TGTGCCAGTGGCCAGGGAAGGAGGACTGAAGCTTTCTTT.

The chain combines TRBV20-1 with TRBJ1-1; D is unresolved. Looked up from germline, CDR1 is DFQATT and CDR2 is SNEGSKA (reference sequence). CDR3 length: 14 amino acids. The V end was cut by 0 bases, the J end by 2 bases, with 10 bases between. The CDR3 DNA follows: TGCAGTGCTAGAGATCGTAGTACCAACACTGAAGCTTTCTTT. Translated: CSARDRSTNTEAFF.

The V gene is TRBV6-2 or TRBV6-3, the J gene TRBJ2-7, with TRBD2 matching over 7 bases. CDR1 and CDR2 (germline): MNHEY, SVGEGT. V lost 1 base to trimming and J lost 2 bases; unmatched junction nucleotides: 5. This CDR3 is built from 15 residues. CDR3 coding DNA: TGTGCCAGCAGTTACTTACTAGCGCCTACCTACGAGCAGTACTTC. Translated, it gives CASSYLLAPTYEQYF.

This clonotype was counted a single time. The chain couples TRBV20-1 to TRBJ1-1; D unresolved. The V gene lost 5 bases and the J gene lost 0 bases, with 13 bases spanning the gap. The germline CDR1 and CDR2 sequences are DFQATT and SNEGSKA (reference sequence). The CDR3 is 14 residues long. The chain's CDR3 is CSAPWQAMNTEAFF. For the CDR3, the DNA is TGCAGTGCTCCGTGGCAGGCGATGAACACTGAAGCTTTCTTT.

The chain has TRBV19 and TRBJ1-1, with a possible D match to TRBD1 (5 bases). The germline V gene has CDR1 LNHDA and CDR2 SQIVND (reference sequence). This CDR3 contains 16 residues. Trimming took off 0 bases at V and 2 bases at J, with 13 bases between the two ends. DNA of the CDR3: TGTGCCAGTAGTATAGACGCCGGGGCCGTAAACACTGAAGCTTTCTTT. It encodes CASSIDAGAVNTEAFF.

This clonotype was observed at least ten times. The V gene is TRBV9, the J gene TRBJ2-5, with D possibly TRBD2 on 6 matching bases. CDR1 and CDR2 from the germline V gene are SGDLS and YYNGEE. V dropped 3 bases and J dropped 1 base, with 10 bases sitting between them. The CDR3 sequence is 14 residues long. CDR3 region: CASSATSSQETQYF. The CDR3 DNA reads TGTGCCAGCAGCGCCACTAGCAGCCAAGAGACCCAGTACTTC.

At least ten counts were recorded for this clonotype. CDR3 sequence: CASSLSGTGDYYGYTF. CDR3 bases: TGTGCCAGCAGTTTATCTGGCACAGGGGACTACTATGGCTACACCTTC. The rearrangement joins TRBV28 to TRBJ1-2, with TRBD1 matching over 7 bases. The V segment lost 1 base and the J segment 3 bases; nucleotides outside the gene matches: 8. The CDR3 spans 16 residues. Germline CDR1 is MDHEN and CDR2 is SYDVKM.

This clonotype was picked up many times. The chain uses TRBV19 and TRBJ2-5; 8 bases are shared with TRBD2. The CDR3 has 15 amino acids. Germline V gives CDR1 LNHDA, CDR2 SQIVND (reference sequence). Trimming at V came to 4 bases and at J to 5 bases, leaving 9 bases not matched to a gene. CDR3 loop: CASSTLTGGPETQYF. For the CDR3, the DNA is TGTGCCAGTAGTACCCTCACGGGGGGGCCGGAGACCCAGTACTTC.

This clonotype has ten or more counts. The V and J genes are TRBV20-1 and TRBJ2-5, with D possibly matching TRBD1 (6 bases). Germline V gene data show CDR1 as DFQATT and CDR2 as SNEGSKA (reference sequence). V lost 1 base to trimming and J lost 0 bases, with 15 bases between them. The CDR3 contains 16 residues. The CDR3 region is CSARGQRPGDQETQYF. The CDR3 nucleotides read TGCAGTGCTAGAGGACAACGGCCAGGGGACCAAGAGACCCAGTACTTC.

This clonotype occurred many times. The genes are TRBV6-5 and TRBJ2-2; D may be TRBD1 (6 bases). The CDR3 loop spans 15 amino acids. The germline gives CDR1 MNHEY, CDR2 SVGAGI. Between the trimmed V and J ends, which lost 0 bases and 7 bases, there was a span of 12 bases. CDR3 sequence: CASSYSQGGNGELFF. In DNA form, the CDR3 reads TGTGCCAGCAGTTACTCACAGGGCGGTAACGGGGAGCTGTTTTTT.

This clonotype was seen once. The chain links TRBV27 to TRBJ1-2; 7 nucleotides line up with TRBD1. CDR1 and CDR2 (germline): MNHEY, SMNVEV (reference sequence). This CDR3 spans 15 amino acids. V gave up 3 bases and J gave up 4 bases; unmatched junction bases: 8. DNA for the CDR3: TGTGCCAGCAGTTTGACAGGGACTTATTTCTATGGCTACACCTTC. This gives the protein CASSLTGTYFYGYTF.

This clonotype was counted ten times or more. V usage is TRBV29-1 and J usage is TRBJ1-1; D is possibly TRBD1 (5 bases). Germline-derived CDR1 and CDR2 are SQVTM and ANQGSEA. The CDR3 is made up of 15 amino acids. Trimming pared 5 bases from V and 0 bases from J, leaving 16 bases between. CDR3 loop: CSVLNPWGLNTEAFF. The CDR3 DNA reads as TGCAGCGTTTTAAATCCATGGGGCCTGAACACTGAAGCTTTCTTT.

This clonotype was seen a handful of times. The chain is built from TRBV10-3 and TRBJ2-3, with a possible D match to TRBD2 (5 bases). Germline CDR1 is ENHRY and CDR2 is SYGVKD. This CDR3 region has 19 residues. V shed 4 bases and J shed 4 bases, with 27 bases lying between them. CDR3 sequence reads: CAISAGSLTRLSPPDTQYF. The CDR3 coding sequence is TGTGCCATCAGTGCGGGAAGCCTTACTAGATTAAGTCCCCCAGATACGCAGTATTTT.

Details on this clonotype: The conserved phenylalanine or tryptophan is not found at the CDR3 terminus, so this likely reflects a read error. This sequence joins TRBV6-1 and TRBJ2-7, with D unresolved. The V and J ends lost 10 bases and 4 bases respectively, with 14 bases between them. CDR3 length equals 12 residues. Germline assignment: CDR1 MNHNS and CDR2 SASEGT. As DNA, the CDR3 is TGTGCCACTTCTTTTGGTCCGTACGAGCAGTACCTC. It specifies CATSFGPYEQYL.

The chain joins TRBV7-9 to TRBJ2-3; perhaps TRBD2 as D (5 bases). Germline V gives CDR1 SEHNR, CDR2 FQNEAQ (reference sequence). V lost 5 bases, J lost 6 bases, and 9 bases lay in between. The CDR3 spans 12 residues. Here the CDR3 reads CASSDGGDTQYF. CDR3 coding DNA: TGTGCCAGCAGCGACGGCGGGGATACGCAGTATTTT.

At least ten counts were recorded for this clonotype. The chain has TRBV5-1 and TRBJ2-2; the D gene is possibly TRBD1 (5 bases). V dropped 4 bases and J dropped 9 bases, with 13 bases sitting between them. This CDR3 contains 13 residues. Germline assignment: CDR1 SGHRS and CDR2 YFSETQ. The CDR3 sequence is CASSLDSIWELFF. In DNA form, the CDR3 reads TGCGCCAGCAGCCTTGACAGTATTTGGGAGCTGTTTTTT. The full variable domain, in which reference TRBV5-1 and TRBJ2-2 provide the parts outside the CDR3, is KAGVTQTPRYLIKTRGQQVTLSCSPISGHRSVSWYQQTPGQGLQFLFEYFSETQRNKGNFPGRFSGRQFSNSRSEMNVSTLELGDSALYLCASSLDSIWELFFGEGSRLTVL.

The J gene is TRBJ2-5, the V gene TRBV5-1, with a possible D match to TRBD1 (6 bases). The germline CDR1 and CDR2 sequences are SGHRS and YFSETQ. This CDR3 has 15 residues. V lost 3 bases to trimming and J lost 1 base, with 13 bases between them. The CDR3 DNA reads TGCGCCAGCAGCTCCCCGTTGGGGGCCCAAGAGACCCAGTACTTC. This gives the protein CASSSPLGAQETQYF.

The chain employs TRBV28 and TRBJ2-7; 7 nucleotides line up with TRBD1. V lost 6 bases and J lost 0; bases outside the gene matches: 8. CDR3 length: 15 residues. CDR1 is MDHEN, CDR2 SYDVKM, per germline. CDR3 sequence: CASSAPTGSSYEQYF. The DNA for the CDR3 is TGTGCCAGCAGCGCCCCGACAGGGAGCTCCTACGAGCAGTACTTC.

This chain links TRBV6-5 with TRBJ1-2, with D unclear. From germline, CDR1 is MNHEY and CDR2 SVGAGI. Trimming pared 2 bases from V and 6 bases from J, leaving 10 bases between. This CDR3 has 13 amino acids. CDR3 residues: CASSYHGPHGYTF. DNA for the CDR3: TGTGCCAGCAGTTACCACGGGCCCCATGGCTACACCTTC.

The V gene is TRBV6-5, the J gene TRBJ2-5; D may be TRBD1 (8 bases). Trimming left V 2 bases short and J 9 bases short, with 10 bases between. Germline CDR1 MNHEY, CDR2 SVGAGI. This CDR3 spans 12 amino acids. CDR3 protein: CASSYTGGAQYF. The CDR3 DNA is TGTGCCAGCAGTTACACAGGGGGGGCCCAGTACTTC.

The chain carries TRBV5-1 and TRBJ1-2; possibly TRBD1 for D (5 bases). Germline CDR1 and CDR2: SGHRS and YFSETQ. The V end was cut by 0 bases, the J end by 3 bases, with 15 bases between. The CDR3 extends over 16 amino acids. Here the CDR3 reads CASSLDGTKRDYGYTF. The DNA of the CDR3 is TGCGCCAGCAGCTTGGATGGGACCAAGAGGGACTATGGCTACACCTTC.

CDR3 bases: TGTGCCAGCAGTTACACCTCGGACGGAAACTCTGGGGCCAACGTCCTGACTTTC. Protein: CASSYTSDGNSGANVLTF. The chain uses TRBV6-2 or TRBV6-3 and TRBJ2-6, with unresolved D. The CDR3 contains 18 residues. V lost 2 bases and J 0 bases, leaving 14 bases between the germline ends. In germline, CDR1 is MNHEY, CDR2 SVGEGT.

Concerning this clonotype itself: A read error is possible here, since a much larger clone lies one base away. Here the CDR3 reads CASSLYGLWDEQYV. The CDR3, as DNA: TGTGCCAGCAGCTTATATGGTCTATGGGACGAGCAGTACGTC. The chain recombines TRBV7-9 with TRBJ2-7; no firm D call. Germline lookup yields CDR1 SEHNR and CDR2 FQNEAQ (reference sequence). V was trimmed by 2 bases and J by 5 bases, leaving 13 bases between them. The CDR3 has 14 residues.